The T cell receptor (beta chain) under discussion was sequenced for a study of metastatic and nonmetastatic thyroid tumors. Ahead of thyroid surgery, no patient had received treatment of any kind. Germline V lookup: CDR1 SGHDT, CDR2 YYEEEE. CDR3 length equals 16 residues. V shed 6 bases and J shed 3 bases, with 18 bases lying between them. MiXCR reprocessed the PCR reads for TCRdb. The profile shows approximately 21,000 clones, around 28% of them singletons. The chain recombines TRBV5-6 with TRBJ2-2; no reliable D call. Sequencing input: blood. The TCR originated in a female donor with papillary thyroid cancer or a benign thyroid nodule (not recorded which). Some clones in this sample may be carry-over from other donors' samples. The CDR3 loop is CASNQFQVRYTGELFF. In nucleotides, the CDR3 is TGTGCCAGCAACCAATTTCAAGTTAGGTACACCGGGGAGCTGTTTTTT.